The 27 T cell receptor beta chains presented below share a single source sample, sequenced in a study of blood T cells in healthy people across ages. For the second PCR, which ran for roughly 6 to 11 cycles, a sample-barcoded 5' primer and a J-beta primer mix were used. MiXCR was run by TCRdb on the 5' RACE reads, yielding one entry per CDR3 protein. The repertoire holds 700,000 or so distinct CDR3 sequences, roughly 41% seen once, with 30% in the top ten. Material for sequencing was blood. The receptors here all came from a man older than 75 in good health.

The CDR3 coding sequence is TGTGCCAGCAGCAAGGGACAGGCCTACAATGAGCAGTTCTTC. This codes for CASSKGQAYNEQFF. The chain recombines TRBV7-2 with TRBJ2-1; TRBD1 aligns across 8 bases. The CDR3 length is 14 residues. CDR1 is SGHTA, CDR2 FQGNSA, per germline. The ends lost 5 bases at V and 2 bases at J; junction bases unmatched: 2.

To note about this clonotype: No DNA is shown, since the ends of the CDR3 on it are uncertain; the CDR3 is the one TCRdb lists. This sequence joins TRBV6-6 and TRBJ2-4. CDR1 MNHNY and CDR2 SVGAGI come from the germline V gene (reference sequence). A total of 13 residues make up the CDR3, ends included. CDR3: CASSSSRTGEQYF.

The rearrangement uses TRBV7-3 and TRBJ2-1; weak D call: TRBD1 (7 bases). Trimming shortened V by 5 bases and J by 4 bases, and 15 bases separated the two germline ends. The CDR3 is 15 amino acids. CDR1 SGHTA and CDR2 FQGTGA come from the germline V gene. The CDR3 region is CASSQGGRGYNEQFF. As DNA, the CDR3 is TGTGCCAGCAGCCAGGGGGGACGGGGTTACAATGAGCAGTTCTTC.

This clonotype has only a few counts. This chain's CDR3 is CASGSGTTYEQYF. The CDR3 bases are TGTGCCAGCGGCTCCGGGACAACCTACGAGCAGTACTTC. The chain uses TRBV6-1 and TRBJ2-7, with D possibly being TRBD1 (6 bases). V lost 8 bases to trimming and J lost 2 bases, with 13 bases between them. Germline-derived CDR1 and CDR2 are MNHNS and SASEGT. The CDR3 spans 13 residues.

The rearrangement uses TRBV6-2 or TRBV6-3 and TRBJ1-2; D is unclear. V lost 4 bases and J lost 13, with 16 bases in between. CDR1 is MNHEY, CDR2 SVGEGT, per germline. This CDR3 region has 12 residues. CDR3 DNA: TGTGCCAGCAGTTCCTACTCCCTGGCCTGCACCTTC. Encoded protein: CASSSYSLACTF.

V gene TRBV6-4 combines with J gene TRBJ1-6; no definite D call. V was shortened by 2 bases and J by 7 bases, with 12 bases between the two germline ends. The CDR3 has 15 amino acids. From germline, CDR1 is MRHNA and CDR2 SNTAGT. CDR3 DNA: TGTGCCAGCAGTGACGATAATACTGGGAATTCACCCCTCCACTTT. Translated, it gives CASSDDNTGNSPLHF.

The sample holds a few counts of this clonotype. The chain combines TRBV5-1 with TRBJ1-1; 9 nucleotides agree with TRBD1. V trimming: 3 bases; J trimming: 10 bases; junction bases outside the gene matches: 4. Per germline, CDR1 SGHRS and CDR2 YFSETQ. The CDR3 is 12 amino acids. Here the CDR3 reads CASSSQGARAFF. DNA for the CDR3: TGCGCCAGCAGCTCACAGGGGGCCCGAGCTTTCTTT.

This clonotype was detected a few times. The chain is built from TRBV7-6 and TRBJ2-1, with D possibly TRBD2 on 6 matching bases. The CDR3 consists of 15 residues. Trimming stripped 5 bases from V and 4 bases from J, with 15 bases between. Germline V gene lookup returns CDR1 SGHVS and CDR2 FNYEAQ. This chain's CDR3 is CASSPGTGRYNEQFF. The CDR3 DNA follows: TGTGCCAGCAGCCCAGGGACTGGAAGATACAATGAGCAGTTCTTC.

This chain uses TRBV7-9 with TRBJ2-1; tentative D call: TRBD2 (5 bases). The CDR3 has 12 amino acids. Trimming took 1 base from V and 9 from J, leaving 7 bases between them. Germline V gene data show CDR1 as SEHNR and CDR2 as FQNEAQ (reference sequence). CDR3 sequence: CASSLDAGEQFF. The DNA of the CDR3 is TGTGCCAGCAGCTTAGACGCGGGTGAGCAGTTCTTC.

This clonotype occurred a few times. The genes are TRBV10-3 and TRBJ2-1; 8 positions agree with TRBD2. Trimming removed 2 bases from V and 5 bases from J; junction bases left unmatched: 8. The germline gives CDR1 ENHRY, CDR2 SYGVKD. The CDR3 runs 16 residues. The CDR3, as DNA: TGTGCCATCAGTGAGGGGCTAGCGGGCCCGCACAATGAGCAGTTCTTC. Translating gives CAISEGLAGPHNEQFF.

This clonotype came up a few times. V gene TRBV20-1 combines with J gene TRBJ2-3, with D maybe TRBD2 (7 bases). The CDR3 extends over 15 amino acids. CDR1 and CDR2 from the germline V gene are DFQATT and SNEGSKA (reference sequence). The V gene lost 6 bases and the J gene lost 2 bases, with 18 bases spanning the gap. The CDR3 DNA sequence: TGCAGTGCCAGGAGGGGGGGGACTACCACAGATACGCAGTATTTT. Translation gives CSARRGGTTTDTQYF.

Worth noting for this clonotype: One end of the junction does not line up with germline, which may come from a read error. The V call is TRBV20-1, the J call TRBJ1-5, with a possible D match to TRBD1 (5 bases). The CDR3 sequence is 13 residues long. The germline gives CDR1 DFQATT, CDR2 SNEGSKA (reference sequence). Here the CDR3 DNA reads TGCAGTGGCGCGACAGCTAGCGATCAGCCCCAGCATTTT. It encodes CSGATASDQPQHF.

The rearrangement links TRBV7-9 to TRBJ2-3; 9 bases are shared with TRBD2. The germline CDR1 and CDR2 sequences are SEHNR and FQNEAQ (reference sequence). There are 18 residues in the CDR3. V was clipped by 3 bases and J by 0 bases; unmatched bases: 10. CDR3 nucleotide sequence: TGTGCCAGCAGCTTCGTAGCGGGGGACCTAAGGAGCACAGATACGCAGTATTTT. Amino acids: CASSFVAGDLRSTDTQYF.

V gene TRBV5-1 combines with J gene TRBJ2-2; 8 nucleotides line up with TRBD2. J gave up 4 bases and V 4 bases, and 6 bases lay outside the gene matches. The CDR3 runs 15 residues. Germline V gene lookup returns CDR1 SGHRS and CDR2 YFSETQ. The CDR3 nucleotides are TGCGCCAGCAGCCTGGGACTAGTATCCACCGGGGAGCTGTTTTTT. This sequence encodes CASSLGLVSTGELFF.

This chain connects TRBV7-9 to TRBJ2-3, with a possible D match to TRBD2 (5 bases). The germline CDR1 and CDR2 sequences are SEHNR and FQNEAQ (reference sequence). The CDR3 is 13 amino acids. The germline V and J ends were trimmed by 4 bases and 7 bases, with 12 bases remaining between them. Here the CDR3 DNA reads TGTGCCAGCAGCTCGGACTGGTTCCATACGCAGTATTTT. This translates into CASSSDWFHTQYF. The full variable domain, with the rest looked up from reference TRBV7-9 and TRBJ2-3, is DTGVSQNPRHKITKRGQNVTFRCDPISEHNRLYWYRQTLGQGPEFLTYFQNEAQLEKSRLLSDRFSAERPKGSFSTLEIQRTEQGDSAMYLCASSSDWFHTQYFGPGTRLTVL.

The chain uses TRBV7-9 and TRBJ2-1, with 9 bases matching TRBD1. Germline V gives CDR1 SEHNR, CDR2 FQNEAQ (reference sequence). The CDR3 is made up of 18 amino acids. The V and J ends lost 5 bases and 3 bases, in that order; junction bases with no gene match: 14. CDR3 nucleotide sequence: TGTGCCAGCAGCGCAGACAGGGGGAGGTGGGAGGACTACAATGAGCAGTTCTTC. It codes for CASSADRGRWEDYNEQFF.

This clonotype has only a few counts. This chain uses TRBV7-9 with TRBJ1-2; TRBD1 might be the D (5 bases). The V and J ends lost 3 bases and 1 base respectively, with 12 bases between them. The germline CDR1 and CDR2 sequences are SEHNR and FQNEAQ (reference sequence). The CDR3 consists of 15 residues. CDR3 amino acids: CASSFSGVVNYGYTF. DNA for the CDR3: TGTGCCAGCAGCTTTTCGGGGGTAGTTAACTATGGCTACACCTTC.

The chain employs TRBV6-6 and TRBJ2-3; possibly TRBD1 or TRBD2 for D (5 bases each). The CDR3 covers 13 residues. V lost 7 bases, J lost 3 bases, and 11 bases lay in between. Looked up from germline, CDR1 is MNHNY and CDR2 is SVGAGI (reference sequence). In DNA form, the CDR3 reads TGTGCCAGCATGGGGGACCAGACAGATACGCAGTATTTT. Translating gives CASMGDQTDTQYF.

In its sample, this clonotype was seen a few times. The chain joins TRBV20-1 to TRBJ2-7, with D perhaps assigned TRBD1 or TRBD2 (5 bases each). CDR1 is DFQATT, CDR2 SNEGSKA, per germline (reference sequence). The CDR3 totals 13 residues. V lost 5 bases and J lost 1, with 12 bases in between. The CDR3 DNA sequence: TGCAGTGCTGAGGGGCGAGATTCCTACGAGCAGTACTTC. Its protein product is CSAEGRDSYEQYF.

This clonotype turned up a few times. This chain connects TRBV10-1 to TRBJ2-3; possibly TRBD1 for D (5 bases). CDR1 and CDR2 (germline): WNHNN, SYGVQD (reference sequence). The CDR3 is made up of 15 amino acids. V lost 0 bases and J 2 bases, leaving 9 bases between the germline ends. CDR3 nucleotides: TGCGCCAGCAGTGAGTCCGCACAGGCCACAGATACGCAGTATTTT. Its protein product is CASSESAQATDTQYF.

This clonotype has more than one count but fewer than ten. The chain links TRBV15 to TRBJ2-1; TRBD1 matches 9 bases. The V segment lost 3 bases and the J segment 0 bases; nucleotides outside the gene matches: 6. Per the germline V gene, CDR1 is LNHNV and CDR2 is YYDKDF (reference sequence). The CDR3 spans 17 residues. As DNA, the CDR3 is TGTGCCACCAGCAGGACCCCGGGACAGGGCTCCTACAATGAGCAGTTCTTC. It yields the protein CATSRTPGQGSYNEQFF.

This clonotype was counted between two and nine times. This rearrangement joins TRBV6-5 to TRBJ1-1, with D perhaps matching TRBD1 (6 bases). Germline V gene sequence: CDR1 MNHEY, CDR2 SVGAGI. This CDR3 is 15 amino acids long. V was cut by 2 bases and J by 0 bases, with 10 bases left in between. The CDR3: CASSYVRTVNTEAFF. The CDR3 DNA reads TGTGCCAGCAGTTACGTACGGACAGTGAACACTGAAGCTTTCTTT.

The chain couples TRBV29-1 to TRBJ2-7; a weak D match, TRBD1 (6 bases). Trimming stripped 5 bases from V and 6 bases from J, with 11 bases between. Per the germline V gene, CDR1 is SQVTM and CDR2 is ANQGSEA. The CDR3 extends over 11 amino acids. This chain's CDR3 is CSVLGHSEQYF. DNA of the CDR3: TGCAGCGTTTTGGGACATTCCGAGCAGTACTTC.

Of note for this clonotype: A much larger clonotype is one base distant, so this may be a read error. The J gene is TRBJ2-5, the V gene TRBV12-3 or TRBV12-4, with 8 bases fitting TRBD1. The J call could be wrong; TRBJ2-7 is a better fit for the DNA end. This CDR3 has 15 residues. Written as DNA, the CDR3 is TGTGCCAGCAGTTTAGCGAACAGGGGGTATAGCGAGCAGTACTTC. It translates to CASSLANRGYSEQYF.

This clonotype was counted a few times. The chain recombines TRBV20-1 with TRBJ1-2; D remains unclear. This CDR3 is 14 amino acids long. Germline assignment: CDR1 DFQATT and CDR2 SNEGSKA (reference sequence). V was trimmed by 3 bases and J by 1 base, leaving 12 bases between them. CDR3 bases: TGCAGTGCTAGGGGCGGCGGAAGTAACTATGGCTACACCTTC. This translates into CSARGGGSNYGYTF.

The chain is built from TRBV7-6 and TRBJ2-4; 8 nucleotides line up with TRBD1. The closer fit of TRBJ2-5 to the DNA end suggests the J call may be wrong. Germline CDR1 is SGHVS and CDR2 is FNYEAQ. This CDR3 has 15 amino acids. CDR3 sequence: CASSLPDRAQETQYF. The CDR3 DNA reads as TGTGCCAGCAGCTTACCGGACAGGGCCCAAGAGACCCAGTACTTC.

The chain uses TRBV2 and TRBJ1-1, with a weak D call TRBD1 (5 bases). The CDR3 loop spans 11 amino acids. Trimming shortened V by 6 bases and J by 6 bases, and 8 bases separated the two germline ends. Per the germline V gene, CDR1 is SNHLY and CDR2 is FYNNEI. The CDR3 DNA sequence: TGTGCCAGCAGCGGGGACCCTGAAGCTTTCTTT. Translated, it gives CASSGDPEAFF.